A few counts support the clone carrying this TCR beta chain. At one end, the junction sequence differs from germline, possibly due to a read error. Primed by a sample-barcoded 5' primer and a J-beta primer mix, a second PCR proceeded for roughly 7 to 11 cycles. TCRdb used MiXCR to reprocess the 5' RACE reads, holding one entry per CDR3 protein. In the table there are about 1.1 million distinct CDR3 sequences, around two fifths of which are singletons. This sample stems from a study of blood T cells in healthy people across ages. Sequencing was carried out using blood. The receptor was isolated from a man between 18 and 35 years old in good health.

The CDR3 protein is CASGQAGSWTYGYTF. CDR3 nucleotide sequence: TGCGCCAGCGGCCAAGCCGGGTCTTGGACCTATGGCTACACCTTC. V and J are TRBV4-3 and TRBJ1-2; D unresolved. The CDR3 is made up of 15 amino acids. Per the germline V gene, CDR1 is LGHNA and CDR2 is YSLEER.